This T cell receptor beta chain was captured in a study of beta chain features in type 1 diabetes. Study outcomes and limitations: Type 1 diabetes patients had TCRB CDR3s that were shorter (moderately but significantly so) in all four CD4+ subsets.

Germline-derived CDR1 and CDR2 are MNHEY and SVGAGI. V was shortened by 6 bases and J by 7 bases, with 21 bases between the two germline ends. CDR3 length equals 15 residues. Of note for this clone: As yet, its antigen is unknown.

As every portion of the isolated RNA was reverse transcribed, the sequencing read expressed TCRB transcripts. The protocol was immunoSEQ multiplex PCR, while the TCRdb copy is restricted to in-frame clones and leaves out a portion. Seen here are a few hundred thousand clones, 8.5% to 10% observed once, and the top ten hold approximately 0.55%. This clonotype originated in a man younger than 45 with type 1 diabetes. Sequencing was performed on central memory CD4+ T cells from blood. This chain joins TRBV6-5 and TRBJ1-1; D possibly corresponds to TRBD1 (5 bases). The CDR3 sequence is CASRALTARVGEAFF. As DNA, the CDR3 is TGTGCCAGCAGAGCATTGACAGCCAGGGTGGGTGAAGCTTTCTTT.